Listed below are T cell receptor beta chains from one sample, sequenced in a study of spatial heterogeneity in lung cancer. TCRdb fed the 5' RACE reads into MiXCR, producing one record per CDR3 protein. This table holds around 60,000 distinct CDR3 sequences, around 8.4% found once. The specimen was PBMCs, collected at surgery. The source of these receptors is a female donor with early-stage non-small cell lung cancer. The CDR3 runs from the conserved cysteine through the conserved F or W.

V gene	J gene	CDR3 protein
TRBV28	TRBJ1-3	CASSLHQGASGNTIYF
TRBV7-9	TRBJ1-1	CASSLESWKAFF
TRBV12-3/TRBV12-4	TRBJ2-1	CAIRGVGTSGKSYNEQFF
TRBV5-4	TRBJ2-7	CASSLGTPLTEQYF
TRBV15	TRBJ1-5	CATSGQSQPQHF
TRBV6-2/TRBV6-3	TRBJ2-7	CASRPVPGGGNAYEQYF
TRBV24-1	TRBJ2-2	CATSEGPGRHGELFF
TRBV7-8	TRBJ2-2	CASSLQGHGGELFF
TRBV30	TRBJ1-1	CAWSVQQNTEAFF
TRBV7-2	TRBJ2-2	CASRYRGVNTGELFF
TRBV7-9	TRBJ2-1	CASSSPGSGYNEQFF
TRBV9	TRBJ2-1	CASSVARDRVDNEQFF
TRBV9	TRBJ1-1	CASSVGQGPDTEAFF
TRBV7-7	TRBJ2-5	CASSLDTGGRETQYF
TRBV5-1	TRBJ2-3	CASSLGSGRTDTQYF
TRBV19	TRBJ2-5	CASSISTSHYQETQYF
TRBV7-3	TRBJ2-2	CASSLRDRTSGDTGELFF
TRBV7-2	TRBJ2-7	CASSLGRLAGGISYEQYF
TRBV24-1	TRBJ2-1	CATSDLSGGTYNEQFF
TRBV24-1	TRBJ1-4	CATSDFGSGMEKLFF
TRBV6-2/TRBV6-3	TRBJ2-1	CASSGTDYNEQFF
TRBV20-1	TRBJ1-5	CSASQTGYSNQPQHF
TRBV29-1	TRBJ2-5	CSERGTGEETQYF
TRBV6-5	TRBJ2-3	CASSYSLAGLSTDTQYF
TRBV20-1	TRBJ2-1	CSATPGQGGYNEQFF
TRBV5-4	TRBJ2-6	CASSIDLNPGANVLTF
TRBV12-3/TRBV12-4	TRBJ2-1	CASKGRGNEQFF
TRBV7-7	TRBJ1-1	CASSLATGTEAFF
TRBV12-3/TRBV12-4	TRBJ1-1	CASSFKAANTEAFF
TRBV20-1	TRBJ1-1	CSAAEGASTEAFF
TRBV10-2	TRBJ2-7	CATLESSSYEQYF
TRBV25-1	TRBJ2-3	CASSEAGGTDTQYF
TRBV29-1	TRBJ2-1	CSVDGKGGGLNEQFF
TRBV6-2/TRBV6-3	TRBJ1-2	CASSYSNRYYGYTF
TRBV5-4	TRBJ2-7	CASSWGNYEQYF